The rows below give T cell receptor beta chains drawn from one sample of a study of identical twins. TCRdb ran MiXCR on the 5' RACE reads and lists one entry per CDR3 protein. The sample gives about 810,000 distinct CDR3 sequences, roughly an eighth of which show up once; roughly 1.5% is in the top ten. This sample also belongs to another study, concerning yellow fever vaccine responses in identical twins.

The sequenced sample consisted of PBMCs. The receptor source for this set is a woman aged 18-29 years in good health. The CDR3 runs from the conserved cysteine through the conserved F or W. Fields, in order: CDR3 length, J gene, D gene, V gene, clone size, CDR3 DNA, CDR3 protein. D genes are given only for firm matches. Rows give clone size only sometimes, using once, few, many, or a class for an expanded clone.

21	TRBJ2-2	NA	TRBV19	few	TGTGCCAGTAGTATAGATTTGGGGTTCCAGGGAGTACTCGCGAACACCGGGGAGCTGTTTTTT	CASSIDLGFQGVLANTGELFF
14	TRBJ2-7	NA	TRBV12-3/TRBV12-4	many	TGTGCCAGCAGTTTGGGAGGGGGCTCCTACGAGCAGTACTTC	CASSLGGGSYEQYF
15	TRBJ1-1	TRBD1	TRBV12-3/TRBV12-4	NA	TGTGCCAGCAGTGCGGGGGACAGGGGAGGAACTGAAGCTTTCTTT	CASSAGDRGGTEAFF
15	TRBJ2-1	TRBD2	TRBV24-1	NA	TGTGCCACCAGCCCCTCTAGCGGGAACTACAATGAGCAGTTCTTC	CATSPSSGNYNEQFF
13	TRBJ2-5	TRBD1	TRBV3-1	NA	TGTGCCAGCAGCCAAGGGACAGGGGGGACCCAGTACTTC	CASSQGTGGTQYF
13	TRBJ2-1	NA	TRBV6-5	NA	TGTGCCAGCAGTTCCGGGGCTGGCAATGAGCAGTTCTTC	CASSSGAGNEQFF
19	TRBJ2-3	TRBD2	TRBV7-7	NA	TGTGCCAGCAGCTTAGCCGGGACTAGCGGGGACACTAGCACAGATACGCAGTATTTT	CASSLAGTSGDTSTDTQYF
17	TRBJ2-7	NA	TRBV29-1	few	TGCAGCGTTGAAGTGGATAATGGGGTAGCGAGGTTAGGCGAGCAGTACTTC	CSVEVDNGVARLGEQYF
15	TRBJ2-1	NA	TRBV14	NA	TGTGCCAGCAGCCAGGATACCCGACCCTACAATGAGCAGTTCTTC	CASSQDTRPYNEQFF
18	TRBJ2-5	TRBD2	TRBV3-1	NA	TGTGCCAGCAGCCAAGTTGCTAGCGGGGGAGTAAGAGCAGAGACCCAGTACTTC	CASSQVASGGVRAETQYF
14	TRBJ2-1	NA	TRBV11-2	few	TGTGCCAGCAGCCCTATAGCTGGTCGGAATGAGCAGTTCTTC	CASSPIAGRNEQFF
14	TRBJ1-1	NA	TRBV12-3/TRBV12-4	many	TGTGCCAGCAGTTTATCGGTTGGGAACACTGAAGCTTTCTTT	CASSLSVGNTEAFF
16	TRBJ2-1	NA	TRBV27	NA	TGTGCCAGCAGGACCTCGGGGGTCACACTCTACAATGAGCAGTTCTTC	CASRTSGVTLYNEQFF
16	TRBJ2-1	NA	TRBV5-1	NA	TGCGCCAGCAGCCGCGGGACAGACAACTCCTACAATGAGCAGTTCTTC	CASSRGTDNSYNEQFF
14	TRBJ1-6	NA	TRBV11-2	NA	TGTGCCAGCAGCCTTCACAGGACCGAGTCACCCCTCCACTTT	CASSLHRTESPLHF
12	TRBJ2-1	NA	TRBV6-6	many	TGTGCCAGCAGGGTAGCGGAGAATGAGCAGTTCTTC	CASRVAENEQFF
11	TRBJ2-3	NA	TRBV20-1	NA	TGCAGTGCCGTGATCTGGGATACGCAGTATTTT	CSAVIWDTQYF
11	TRBJ2-7	NA	TRBV12-3/TRBV12-4	NA	TGTGCCAGCAGGTTGACCAACGAGCAGTACTTC	CASRLTNEQYF
12	TRBJ1-2	NA	TRBV6-1	few	TGTGCCAGCATCCGGAGTTCTCGGGGCTACACCTTC	CASIRSSRGYTF
17	TRBJ2-7	NA	TRBV6-1	NA	TGTGCCAGCAGGGGGGTGGGCCGGGGCTCACTAGCATACGAGCAGTACTTC	CASRGVGRGSLAYEQYF
14	TRBJ2-1	TRBD1	TRBV19	NA	TGTGCCAGTAATGAACAGGGGGCGGAAAATGAGCAGTTCTTC	CASNEQGAENEQFF
15	TRBJ2-1	TRBD1	TRBV19	few	TGTGCCAGTAGTATCAAACAGGGGGCAATTAATGAGCAGTTCTTC	CASSIKQGAINEQFF
17	TRBJ1-1	TRBD1	TRBV3-1	NA	TGTGCCAGCAGCCGCGTCACGACAGGGACTATGAACACTGAAGCTTTCTTT	CASSRVTTGTMNTEAFF
13	TRBJ2-5	TRBD1	TRBV7-7	few	TGTGCCAGCAGCTCTACAGGGGTTGGTACCCAGTACTTC	CASSSTGVGTQYF
17	TRBJ2-3	TRBD2	TRBV12-3/TRBV12-4	NA	TGTGCCAGCAGTTTGGGAGGGCCTGGACGGGGAACAGATACGCAGTATTTT	CASSLGGPGRGTDTQYF
15	TRBJ2-3	NA	TRBV24-1	few	TGTGCCACCAGTGACTACGGCGGGAGCACAGATACGCAGTATTTT	CATSDYGGSTDTQYF
14	TRBJ2-4	NA	TRBV5-1	few	TGCGCCAGCAGCTTAGTGGAGGGCCATAACATTCAGTACTTC	CASSLVEGHNIQYF
15	TRBJ2-3	NA	TRBV3-1	NA	TGTGCCAGCAGCCAAGGGGTCCCACGGACAGATACGCAGTATTTT	CASSQGVPRTDTQYF
13	TRBJ2-5	NA	TRBV24-1	NA	TGTGCCACCAGTGCTGCGGGACAAGAGACCCAGTACTTC	CATSAAGQETQYF
11	TRBJ2-1	NA	TRBV5-1	few	TGCGCCAGCATAGGGGGTGGTGAGCAGTTCTTC	CASIGGGEQFF
14	TRBJ2-1	NA	TRBV7-6	NA	TGTGCCAGCAGCGGATGGGACGAGCACAATGAGCAGTTCTTC	CASSGWDEHNEQFF
13	TRBJ2-1	NA	TRBV7-7	NA	TGTGCCAGCAGCTTAGCGCCTCCCAATGAGCAGTTCTTC	CASSLAPPNEQFF
15	TRBJ2-3	NA	TRBV27	few	TGTGCCAGCAGTTTATCGGGACTCGTGAGAGATACGCAGTATTTT	CASSLSGLVRDTQYF
18	TRBJ2-1	TRBD2	TRBV13	few	TGTGCCAGCAGCCTAACTAGCGGGGGGACGGTAAGGTACAATGAGCAGTTCTTC	CASSLTSGGTVRYNEQFF
15	TRBJ1-1	TRBD1	TRBV11-2	few	TGTGCCAGCAGCTTCAGACAGGGCGCCAGCACTGAAGCTTTCTTT	CASSFRQGASTEAFF
13	TRBJ2-4	NA	TRBV4-1	NA	TGCGCCAGCAGCCAAGACGGTATCTGGGCTCAGTACTTC	CASSQDGIWAQYF
17	TRBJ2-3	TRBD2	TRBV28	NA	TGTGCCAGCAGTTTCGGGACTAGCGGGAGTATGACAGATACGCAGTATTTT	CASSFGTSGSMTDTQYF
15	TRBJ1-2	TRBD1	TRBV5-6	few	TGTGCCAGCAGCTACAAGACAGGGAAAGGCTATGGCTACACCTTC	CASSYKTGKGYGYTF
15	TRBJ2-1	NA	TRBV5-1	NA	TGCGCCAGCAGCCTGGCCTTGGGCAGAAACAATGAGCAGTTCTTC	CASSLALGRNNEQFF
15	TRBJ2-1	NA	TRBV4-2	NA	TGTGCCAGCAGCCAAAGTCGGAGTCCCTACAATGAGCAGTTCTTC	CASSQSRSPYNEQFF
15	TRBJ2-1	TRBD2	TRBV6-2/TRBV6-3	many	TGTGCCAGCAGTCTCCCGGGACTAGCGAGGAATGAGCAGTTCTTC	CASSLPGLARNEQFF
14	TRBJ2-5	NA	TRBV3-1	few	TGTGCCAGCACACCAACAGGGAGGTCGGAGACCCAGTACTTC	CASTPTGRSETQYF
14	TRBJ2-1	NA	TRBV5-1	many	TGCGCCAGCAGCGGCGGGACAGCCACAATTGAGCAGTTCTTC	CASSGGTATIEQFF
19	TRBJ2-1	TRBD2	TRBV6-1	NA	TGTGCCAGCAGCCACTTACCCCGGCTACTAGCGGGAGTGGGGAATGAGCAGTTCTTC	CASSHLPRLLAGVGNEQFF
11	TRBJ1-1	NA	TRBV28	few	TGTGCCAGCAGTTCCTATCGGTTAGCTTTCTTT	CASSSYRLAFF